This T cell receptor (beta chain) was obtained from a study of T cell responses to AZD1222 COVID-19 vaccine (dated by TCRdb to about 2021). Regarding the research as a whole: A total of just over 230 trial participants underwent TCR sequencing, of whom some 210 received two doses of AZD1222 and 26 received two doses of the MenACWY control vaccine. Trial participants were enrolled by age into subgroups of 18-55, 56-69 and 70-plus years, and about 150, 27 and 61 TCR-sequenced participants, respectively, were included in these subgroups. Study-wide findings and limitations: Because no samples from the day 14 peak response were available, repertoires could be characterized only after the peak T cell response. Most participants were white British and females outnumbered males, and the authors suggested that clonal diversity may have been underestimated. After two AZD1222 doses, both the breadth and the depth of spike-specific TCRs were significantly higher than at day 0 and than in MenACWY recipients. Vaccine-associated CD4 TCRs spanned the whole spike protein, with dominant responses in regions 160-218 and 743-854. The 56-69-year group was small, and its depth increase did not reach significance, likely because of low power. Reportedly, close to half of the unique spike-specific TCRs recognized epitopes lying outside the regions that are mutated in the B.1.351 and B.1.1.7 variants. Conclusions about previously exposed vaccinees are limited because only a handful of AZD1222 recipients were SARS-CoV-2 seropositive at baseline.

This sample's time point label indicates: about 28 days (+/-7) after the second vaccine dose. AZD1222 recipients with second doses at about 4 weeks or about 12 weeks were pooled, because spike-specific TCR depth and breadth did not differ between schedules. Vaccinee samples were obtained from the UK trials COV001 and COV002, which included a single-blind randomized controlled phase 2/3 trial of AZD1222 (ChAdOx1 nCoV-19) in healthy adults. Trial participant PBMC samples were collected at day 0 and day 28 after the second dose for TCRbeta chain sequencing. The CDR3 regions of human TCRbeta chains were subjected to immunosequencing. The original pipeline was this. TCRs in the repertoires were matched against a reference library of SARS-CoV-2-specific TCRs that had been generated with the MIRA antigen-specificity platform. Breadth was defined as the fraction of unique TCRs that were SARS-CoV-2-associated. Depth was defined as the fraction of total T cells that were SARS-CoV-2-associated. Using the MIRA data, every spike-specific TCR was mapped to the spike region that the TCR reacted to and assigned to either a CD4 or a CD8 class. Log10-transformed breadth and depth values were compared by one-way ANOVA with Sidak's multiple comparisons tests. TCRdb retrieved this table from immuneACCESS and kept in-frame rearrangements only. Not all clones are present; in checked studies, unresolved V genes account for under half, and no reason is known for the remainder. That table gives V, J and clone size, and the DNA gave D and trimming. The sample has some 66,000 clones on record, roughly nine tenths of them singletons. The ten largest clones represent approximately 30% of the sample.

On this clone itself: Its antigen is still unknown. Within one base of it there is no much larger clone, and no base qualities were kept.

Measured from the cysteine to the phenylalanine, the CDR3 is 17 residues long. Left in the record is the CDR3 DNA by itself, 51 bases read in frame from the first base. The germline V gene supplies CDR1 LGHNA and CDR2 YNFKEQ. V lost 1 base and J lost 4 bases; the stretch between them is 20 bases long. The sample here was peripheral blood, taken 28 days after the second AZD1222 dose. The sequence derives from an adult who received the AZD1222 COVID-19 vaccine. The chain was built from TRBV4-2 and TRBJ2-7; the D region possibly corresponds to TRBD2 (5 bases align). The CDR3 in this case is CASSQVATMDSVYEQYF. The DNA is TGTGCCAGCAGCCAAGTCGCGACGATGGACTCGGTTTACGAGCAGTACTTC.